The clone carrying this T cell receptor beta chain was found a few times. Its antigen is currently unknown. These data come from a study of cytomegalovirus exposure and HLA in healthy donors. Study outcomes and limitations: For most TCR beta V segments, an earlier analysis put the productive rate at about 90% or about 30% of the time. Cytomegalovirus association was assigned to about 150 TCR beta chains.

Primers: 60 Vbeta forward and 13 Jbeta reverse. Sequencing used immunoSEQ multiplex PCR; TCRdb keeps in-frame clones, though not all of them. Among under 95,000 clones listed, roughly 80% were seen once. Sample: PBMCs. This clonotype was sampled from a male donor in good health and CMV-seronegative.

The CDR3 is CASSRTSGGASDTQYF. CDR3 DNA sequence: TGTGCCAGTAGTAGGACTAGCGGGGGGGCCTCCGATACGCAGTATTTT. V gene TRBV19 combines with J gene TRBJ2-3; 15 bases are a match to TRBD2. Losses at the gene ends were 4 bases for V and 6 bases for J; bases not matched to a gene: 5. In germline, CDR1 is LNHDA, CDR2 SQIVND (reference sequence). This CDR3 spans 16 amino acids.